This T cell receptor beta chain emerged from a study of cytomegalovirus exposure and HLA in healthy donors. In the study overall: 81% of around 390 genotyped donors fell in the Caucasian-associated ancestry cluster. Study outcomes and limitations: Among TCR beta chains of equal frequency, HLA-associated ones were more clonally expanded in a later analysis. Sequence variants that were highly shared formed a cluster that was likely a sequencing artifact. The productive fraction for most TCR beta V segments was about 87% or about 30% in an earlier analysis.

The PCR was carried out with 60 Vbeta primers and 13 Jbeta primers. Method: immunoSEQ multiplex PCR; TCRdb's copy keeps in-frame clones and lacks some. The sample includes roughly 90,000 clones, roughly 70% of them seen just once. CDR3 size: 15 residues. The V gene's germline CDR1 is SGDLS and CDR2 YYNGEE. V was pared by 4 bases and J by 0 bases, with 13 bases between. For this clone: Its antigen is currently unknown.

The chain joins TRBV9 to TRBJ1-2; D perhaps matches TRBD1 (6 bases). This receptor was obtained from a man younger than 40 in good health and CMV-seropositive. The sequenced material came from PBMCs. This CDR3 reads CASSPQGNTNYGYTF. The CDR3 bases are TGTGCCAGCAGCCCACAGGGAAATACTAACTATGGCTACACCTTC.